Each of the 17 T cell receptor beta chains below was sequenced from the same sample in a study of cytomegalovirus exposure and HLA in healthy donors. It was with 60 Vbeta and 13 Jbeta primers that the PCR ran. TCRdb keeps only in-frame clones here, not all; method: immunoSEQ multiplex PCR. The table includes 180,000 or so clones, roughly 75% detected once. Material: PBMCs. The receptors were gathered from a middle-aged woman in good health and CMV-seropositive.

This chain uses TRBV9 with TRBJ2-1; 8 nucleotides match TRBD2. V dropped 7 bases and J dropped 6; count of bases not matched to a gene: 6. The CDR3 extends over 13 amino acids. From germline, CDR1 is SGDLS and CDR2 YYNGEE. The chain's CDR3 is CASGGGTSNEQFF. CDR3 bases: TGTGCCAGCGGAGGCGGGACTAGCAATGAGCAGTTCTTC.

The chain uses TRBV7-3 and TRBJ2-2; D call uncertain. V was clipped by 4 bases and J by 5 bases, with 5 bases between them. The germline V gene has CDR1 SGHTA and CDR2 FQGTGA. The CDR3 has 12 residues. The CDR3 DNA reads TGTGCCAGCAGCTCGTTTACCGGGGAGCTGTTTTTT. This translates into CASSSFTGELFF.

This clone was found once. The rearrangement links TRBV18 to TRBJ2-7, with TRBD2 identical over 7 bases. Germline V gives CDR1 KGHSH, CDR2 LQKENI. V lost 1 base and J lost 5; bases outside the gene matches: 8. This CDR3 contains 15 residues. Here the CDR3 DNA reads TGTGCCAGCTCACCACTACCGGTAACTAGCGACGAGCAGTACTTC. It codes for CASSPLPVTSDEQYF.

The chain carries TRBV10-2 and TRBJ2-7, with D perhaps matching TRBD1 (7 bases). Germline lookup yields CDR1 WSHSY and CDR2 SAAADI. Deletions cut 6 bases from V and 3 bases from J, with 18 bases between. This CDR3 has 15 residues. The CDR3 sequence: CASRSTQGGFYEQYF. The CDR3 DNA reads TGCGCCAGCAGATCCACCCAGGGGGGATTCTACGAGCAGTACTTC.

J is TRBJ1-1 and V is TRBV27, with D possibly matching TRBD1 (6 bases). The CDR3 sequence is 17 residues long. Per the germline V gene, CDR1 is MNHEY and CDR2 is SMNVEV (reference sequence). Trimming pared 1 base from V and 9 bases from J, leaving 24 bases between. In nucleotides, the CDR3 is TGTGCCAGCAGTTTATTGGACAGTCGGCCCGATCATTCCCAAGCTTTCTTT. It yields the protein CASSLLDSRPDHSQAFF.

The chain combines TRBV13 with TRBJ2-7, with a possible D match to TRBD1 (5 bases). This CDR3 is built from 14 residues. Germline CDR1 and CDR2: PRHDT and FYEKMQ (reference sequence). Deletions cut 3 bases from V and 2 bases from J, with 11 bases between. This CDR3 is CASSFRQTTYEQYF. The CDR3 region has the DNA TGTGCCAGCAGCTTTCGACAGACGACCTACGAGCAGTACTTC.

On this clone: Compared with germline, one end of the junction differs, possibly owing to a read error. The chain recombines TRBV7-7 with TRBJ2-2; no definite D call. Germline V lookup: CDR1 SSHAT, CDR2 FNYEAQ (reference sequence). The CDR3 is 14 amino acids. The CDR3 region is CASSLSWNTGELFF. CDR3 sequence (DNA): TGTGCTAGCAGCTTATCGTGGAACACCGGGGAGCTGTTTTTT. Full variable domain (outside the CDR3, taken from reference TRBV7-7 and TRBJ2-2): GAGVSQSPRYKVTKRGQDVTLRCDPISSHATLYWYQQALGQGPEFLTYFNYEAQPDKSGLPSDRFSAERPEGSISTLTIQRTEQRDSAMYRCASSLSWNTGELFFGEGSRLTVL.

The chain links TRBV4-1 to TRBJ2-6; 8 bases align to TRBD2. V shed 0 bases and J 2 bases; nucleotides not matched to a gene: 12. The CDR3 consists of 20 residues. Germline loops: CDR1 MGHRA, CDR2 YSYEKL. CDR3 sequence reads: CASSQESGGTPSPGANVLTF. CDR3 sequence (DNA): TGCGCCAGCAGCCAAGAATCGGGAGGGACCCCCAGCCCTGGGGCCAACGTCCTGACTTTC.

V is TRBV7-9 and J is TRBJ1-2; D ambiguous. The germline V gene encodes CDR1 SEHNR and CDR2 FQNEAQ (reference sequence). CDR3 size: 14 residues. Trimming shortened V by 3 bases and J by 4 bases, and 12 bases separated the two germline ends. The CDR3 nucleotides read TGTGCCAGCAGCTTGGTCCAGGCAAGCTATGGCTACACCTTC. Protein sequence: CASSLVQASYGYTF.

The chain employs TRBV7-8 and TRBJ1-2; no definite D call. Per the germline V gene, CDR1 is SGHVS and CDR2 is FQNEAQ. The CDR3 runs 13 residues. V was pared by 1 base and J by 1 base, with 4 bases between. DNA for the CDR3: TGTGCCAGCAGCTTAGACATTAACTATGGCTACACCTTC. Its translation: CASSLDINYGYTF.

This clone was counted a few times. The J gene is TRBJ1-2, the V gene TRBV5-6, with a tentative D call TRBD1 (5 bases). CDR1 is SGHDT, CDR2 YYEEEE, per germline. V was clipped by 4 bases and J by 1 base, with 14 bases between them. The CDR3 extends over 15 amino acids. The CDR3 here is CASSGRDRSNYGYTF. In DNA, the CDR3 is TGTGCCAGCAGCGGGCGGGACCGAAGTAACTATGGCTACACCTTC.

J is TRBJ1-3 and V is TRBV6-5; D is possibly TRBD1 (5 bases). This CDR3 spans 15 amino acids. The germline V gene has CDR1 MNHEY and CDR2 SVGAGI. V dropped 8 bases and J dropped 0 bases, with 14 bases sitting between them. CDR3 sequence: CASRPDRFSGNTIYF. The CDR3 coding sequence is TGTGCCAGCCGACCTGACAGATTCTCTGGAAACACCATATATTTT.

This chain connects TRBV7-9 to TRBJ2-1; tentative D call: TRBD1 (5 bases). Germline-derived CDR1 and CDR2 are SEHNR and FQNEAQ (reference sequence). The V and J ends lost 2 bases and 8 bases respectively, with 19 bases between them. This CDR3 has 16 residues. In DNA form, the CDR3 reads TGTGCCAGCAGCTTATTTCGCCAGGGCTTCCACTATGAGCAGTTCTTC. It codes for CASSLFRQGFHYEQFF. The full variable domain, completed using reference TRBV7-9 and TRBJ2-1, is DTGVSQNPRHKITKRGQNVTFRCDPISEHNRLYWYRQTLGQGPEFLTYFQNEAQLEKSRLLSDRFSAERPKGSFSTLEIQRTEQGDSAMYLCASSLFRQGFHYEQFFGPGTRLTVL.

The gene calls are TRBV4-3 and TRBJ2-2, with D perhaps TRBD2 (6 bases). Trimming pared 0 bases from V and 4 bases from J, leaving 18 bases between. CDR3 length equals 18 residues. CDR1 and CDR2 from the germline V gene are LGHNA and YSLEER. Written as DNA, the CDR3 is TGCGCCAGCAGCCAAGAACTCGGGACTGGGGATTTCACCGGGGAGCTGTTTTTT. Translation gives CASSQELGTGDFTGELFF.

The rearrangement joins TRBV28 to TRBJ1-2; tentative D call: TRBD1 (5 bases). Trimming stripped 10 bases from V and 0 bases from J, with 15 bases between. Germline assignment: CDR1 MDHEN and CDR2 SYDVKM. The length of the CDR3 is 14 residues. In DNA form, the CDR3 reads TGTGCCATCCGGGGGGGTCCCGCTAACTATGGCTACACCTTC. Residues: CAIRGGPANYGYTF.

The chain couples TRBV6-1 to TRBJ2-2, with 10 bases lining up with TRBD1. The trim removed 3 bases at V and 0 bases at J, leaving 1 base unmatched. The CDR3 length is 16 residues. Germline CDR1 and CDR2: MNHNS and SASEGT. The CDR3 DNA follows: TGTGCCAGCAGTGACGGACAGGGGGCGAACACCGGGGAGCTGTTTTTT. Translating gives CASSDGQGANTGELFF.

The rearrangement joins TRBV19 to TRBJ1-1; D is ambiguous. Germline V gene data show CDR1 as LNHDA and CDR2 as SQIVND (reference sequence). V lost 4 bases to trimming and J lost 5 bases, with 14 bases between them. This CDR3 has 14 amino acids. The CDR3 region has the DNA TGTGCCAGTAGTAGACTGCTCGGAGGGACTGAAGCTTTCTTT. Protein: CASSRLLGGTEAFF.